This T cell receptor beta chain was profiled in a study of T cells in Graves' hyperthyroidism and ophthalmopathy (dated by TCRdb to about 2019). General notes on the study: Peripheral blood was collected at initial diagnosis, before any treatment. A discovery cohort of around 98 patients, about 40 with Graves' ophthalmopathy and 55 to 65 with stable Graves' hyperthyroidism, was used to find distinguishing TCR V-J signatures. Whether ophthalmopathy could be predicted prospectively was tested in an independent validation cohort made up of under 20 hyperthyroidism patients plus 17 patients who later progressed to ophthalmopathy. The 100 discovery patients were divided at random into training and test sets in a 7:3 ratio. In about 6 Graves' hyperthyroidism patients, the study also compared T-cell repertoires from thyroid tissue with T-cell repertoires from blood. After blood sampling, hyperthyroidism patients were treated with methimazole at a starting dose of 30 mg daily, and ophthalmopathy patients were treated with high-dose intravenous methylprednisolone. The paper reports TCR Vbeta CDR3 sequencing of roughly 140 peripheral blood samples: 40 or so ophthalmopathy, about 75 hyperthyroidism and 17 progressor patients. Broader findings and caveats from the paper: Sample size was not statistically predetermined, and investigators were not blinded to group allocation. A model built on a 13 V-J signature distinguished ophthalmopathy from stable hyperthyroidism, reaching 85% to 90% sensitivity and under 84% specificity in cross-validation and 80%/75% in testing. In validation, progression to ophthalmopathy was predicted by the model with around 70% sensitivity and 72% to 85% specificity, a median of roughly 6 months before onset. Most expanded thyroid clonotypes (frequency above 0.001) were also detected in blood, suggesting blood repertoires may reflect thyroid immune responses.

Moderately to severely active disease, a Clinical Activity Score of at least 3, a NOSPECS grade of at least 4, and a duration under 3 months were present in ophthalmopathy patients. The study excluded patients with uncontrolled infections, other autoimmune diseases, pregnancy or lactation. Diagnoses were established on the basis of clinical symptoms, serum thyroxine and TRAb, thyroid ultrasound, and orbital computed tomography. PBMCs were isolated from 8 to 10 ml of fresh peripheral blood by Ficoll-Paque density gradient centrifugation. Trizol reagent was used to extract total RNA, and RNA quality was then checked on an Agilent 2100 Bioanalyzer. The TCR beta CDR3 regions were amplified from RNA transcripts. A first-round RT-PCR of the TCR CDR3 used the HTBI primer set with the Qiagen OneStep RT-PCR kit. A second multiplex PCR round built the libraries, followed by size selection and purification. Sequencing of the libraries was done on an Illumina HiSeq2000 using paired-end 100 bp reads. From the authors' description of their analysis: Raw data were processed with SOAPnuke, discarding reads with adapters, uncalled bases, mean Phred below 15, or no exact constant-primer or identifier match. COPE v1.2.5 was used to merge the high-quality paired reads, and each unique nucleotide sequence was defined as a clonotype. Clonotypes were aligned to IMGT TRBV, TRBD and TRBJ reference segments using MiTCR v1.1. The analysis was restricted to V-J combinations with a frequency above 0.0001, which together covered 99.2% of the repertoires. The TCS score was defined as F50 (clonal expansion) divided by E x V (chaos), with BLOSUM62-based TCRdist calculated between CDR3 peptides within each V-J. Welch's t-statistics and random forest reduced approximately 520 V-J features to 10 to 15, which were used in a naive Bayes classifier (R e1071). The public reads were run again by TCRdb, first through fastp at Q25 and then through MiXCR, and only productive beta chains were kept. For every CDR3 protein sequence, its rows merge into one entry that carries the most common genes and DNA. The V and J calls here are based on TCRdb, not the publication. This sample has hundreds of thousands of distinct CDR3 sequences in its table, and more than 20% of those were observed once. Over 30% of the sample is taken by the ten largest.

The CDR3 numbers 16 residues from cysteine through phenylalanine. Kept here is only the CDR3 DNA, which spans 48 bases and is read in frame from base 1. CDR1 SGDLS and CDR2 YYNGEE were looked up in the germline V gene. V loses 2 bases, J loses 5 bases, and the germline ends lie 16 bases apart. This clonotype was seen a handful of times. Which antigen it targets is not known. No base quality values were provided; no much bigger clone lies one nucleotide off. The chain was built from TRBV9 and TRBJ2-2; 6 matching bases give a weak D call of TRBD2. The receptor was isolated from a man aged 30 to 39 with Graves' ophthalmopathy. The sequenced sample was blood. In nucleotide form, the sequence is TGTGCCAGCAGCGTGGGTGGTGGAGGGGTAACCGGGGAGCTGTTTTTT. It specifies CASSVGGGGVTGELFF.